Below, 29 T cell receptor beta chains from the same sample are listed, as sequenced in a study of response to subunit inactivated influenza vaccine. TCRdb processed the RT-PCR reads anew with MiXCR; each CDR3 protein has one entry. There are roughly 500,000 distinct CDR3 sequences in the sample; roughly 25% occur only once, and approximately 3% lies in the top ten. These data were also reused for a study on T cells expressing NK-cell markers. As that report states: 5'RACE template switching with UMIs generated TCR beta cDNA.

This specimen consisted of CD4+ T cells sorted from PBMCs, obtained about 12 days after vaccination. The source is a middle-aged man who received an inactivated influenza vaccine.

The rearrangement uses TRBV5-1 and TRBJ2-1; D unclear. The CDR3 contains 13 residues. CDR1 and CDR2 from the germline V gene are SGHRS and YFSETQ. V was clipped by 4 bases and J by 8 bases, with 13 bases between them. In nucleotides, the CDR3 is TGCGCCAGCAGCCTGAGGCTATATGATGAGCAGTTCTTC. This codes for CASSLRLYDEQFF.

The chain uses TRBV11-2 and TRBJ2-1; D is possibly TRBD2 (5 bases). Germline CDR1 and CDR2: SGHAT and FQNNGV. The V end was cut by 4 bases, the J end by 6 bases, with 10 bases between. The CDR3 sequence is 13 residues long. The CDR3 sequence is CASSSPGSNEQFF. CDR3 nucleotides: TGTGCCAGCAGCTCCCCGGGGAGCAATGAGCAGTTCTTC. The full variable domain, with the rest looked up from reference TRBV11-2 and TRBJ2-1, is EAGVAQSPRYKIIEKRQSVAFWCNPISGHATLYWYQQILGQGPKLLIQFQNNGVVDDSQLPKDRFSAERLKGVDSTLKIQPAKLEDSAVYLCASSSPGSNEQFFGPGTRLTVL.

The chain joins TRBV19 to TRBJ2-2; weak D call: TRBD2 (6 bases). Germline CDR1 is LNHDA and CDR2 is SQIVND (reference sequence). The CDR3 consists of 17 residues. V was clipped by 4 bases and J by 7 bases, with 22 bases between them. CDR3 DNA: TGTGCCAGTAGTAAATCCGGGACTGGGAGGAGTCACGGGGAGCTGTTTTTT. It translates to CASSKSGTGRSHGELFF.

This clonotype was picked up a small number of times. V usage is TRBV29-1 and J usage is TRBJ2-5; D might be TRBD1 or TRBD2, each matching 6 bases. Germline V lookup: CDR1 SQVTM, CDR2 ANQGSEA. CDR3 length: 13 amino acids. With 1 base removed from V and 5 bases from J, the gap between germline ends came to 11 bases. CDR3 DNA sequence: TGCAGCGTTGAAGCCCGGGGGCGGGAGACCCAGTACTTC. It translates to CSVEARGRETQYF.

The rearrangement uses TRBV10-3 and TRBJ1-4, with D tentatively TRBD1 (6 bases). Germline V gene lookup returns CDR1 ENHRY and CDR2 SYGVKD. V was shortened by 8 bases and J by 3 bases, with 19 bases between the two germline ends. This CDR3 is built from 16 residues. CDR3 nucleotides: TGTGCCATCTCCATCGGGGGCGCAGGGGCTAATGAAAAACTGTTTTTT. This gives the protein CAISIGGAGANEKLFF.

This clonotype has just a few counts. The J gene is TRBJ2-1, the V gene TRBV20-1, with TRBD1 matching 12 bases. This CDR3 region has 16 residues. Germline V CDR1 and CDR2: DFQATT, SNEGSKA (reference sequence). After removal of 3 bases from V and 7 bases from J, the junction contained 10 bases not matched to a gene. This CDR3 reads CSARGPGTGGLNEQFF. Here the CDR3 DNA reads TGCAGTGCTAGGGGACCCGGGACAGGGGGCCTGAATGAGCAGTTCTTC.

This clonotype appeared a few times. The CDR3 DNA sequence: TGTGCCATCAGTGAGTCAAGAGGAACCGATGAGCAGTTCTTC. Encoded protein: CAISESRGTDEQFF. The chain combines TRBV10-3 with TRBJ2-1; D gene ambiguous. The germline gives CDR1 ENHRY, CDR2 SYGVKD. V was cut by 0 bases and J by 8 bases, with 11 bases left in between. CDR3 length equals 14 residues.

The chain has TRBV9 and TRBJ1-6, with D possibly being TRBD1 (5 bases). Trimming removed 3 bases at V and 3 bases at J, with 16 bases between. The CDR3 totals 17 residues. Germline V gives CDR1 SGDLS, CDR2 YYNGEE. The CDR3 nucleotides read TGTGCCAGCAGCGCGTCCGGGACTCTCAGCTATAATTCACCCCTCCACTTT. This sequence encodes CASSASGTLSYNSPLHF. Full variable domain (missing parts from reference TRBV9 and TRBJ1-6): DSGVTQTPKHLITATGQRVTLRCSPRSGDLSVYWYQQSLDQGLQFLIQYYNGEERAKGNILERFSAQQFPDLHSELNLSSLELGDSALYFCASSASGTLSYNSPLHFGNGTRLTVT.

This chain joins TRBV4-2 and TRBJ2-2; the D is unclear. V was cut by 0 bases and J by 5 bases, with 13 bases left in between. Germline V gene sequence: CDR1 LGHNA, CDR2 YNFKEQ. This CDR3 spans 16 amino acids. The CDR3 loop is CASSQEARSGTGELFF. The CDR3 nucleotides are TGTGCCAGCAGCCAAGAGGCGAGGTCTGGAACCGGGGAGCTGTTTTTT.

In this sample, this clonotype turned up a few times. The CDR3 sequence is CASSYNPGGNQPQHF. CDR3 in DNA: TGTGCCAGCAGTTACAACCCCGGCGGGAATCAGCCCCAGCATTTT. This chain joins TRBV6-2 or TRBV6-3 and TRBJ1-5; no clear D gene. Deletions cut 2 bases from V and 4 bases from J, with 12 bases between. The germline gives CDR1 MNHEY, CDR2 SVGEGT. There are 15 residues in the CDR3.

In its sample, this clonotype was seen a few times. The chain is built from TRBV20-1 and TRBJ1-5; D might be TRBD1 (6 bases). This CDR3 contains 16 residues. The germline V gene encodes CDR1 DFQATT and CDR2 SNEGSKA (reference sequence). V lost 7 bases, J lost 3 bases, and 22 bases lay in between. The CDR3 loop reads CSGRSGRQVLNQPQHF. As DNA, the CDR3 is TGCAGTGGAAGATCTGGGAGACAGGTACTCAATCAGCCCCAGCATTTT.

The gene calls are TRBV7-9 and TRBJ2-1; 8 positions agree with TRBD1. Germline-derived CDR1 and CDR2 are SEHNR and FQNEAQ (reference sequence). The V and J ends lost 8 bases and 4 bases, in that order; junction bases with no gene match: 10. The CDR3 contains 15 residues. The chain's CDR3 is CASGAQGARYNEQFF. The CDR3 DNA sequence: TGTGCCAGCGGGGCTCAGGGGGCCAGGTACAATGAGCAGTTCTTC.

This clonotype was counted a few times. This chain links TRBV20-1 with TRBJ2-2; TRBD1 matches 7 bases. This CDR3 region has 15 residues. V was clipped by 6 bases and J by 6 bases; unmatched bases: 13. Germline V gene data show CDR1 as DFQATT and CDR2 as SNEGSKA (reference sequence). The CDR3 DNA follows: TGCAGTGCCCGCATGTCGGCAGGGGGAGCCGGGGAGCTGTTTTTT. Its translation is CSARMSAGGAGELFF.

The sample holds a few counts of this clonotype. This chain joins TRBV28 and TRBJ2-1; 14 bases align to TRBD2. V shed 5 bases, J shed 7 bases, and the junction held 19 bases outside the gene matches. Looked up from germline, CDR1 is MDHEN and CDR2 is SYDVKM. This CDR3 is 20 amino acids long. The CDR3 DNA reads as TGTGCCAGCAGTAACACGGGACTAGCGGGGGTTAGGTCGTGGAGGAATGAGCAGTTCTTC. Amino acid sequence: CASSNTGLAGVRSWRNEQFF. Together with reference TRBV28 and TRBJ2-1, the CDR3 gives the full variable domain: DVKVTQSSRYLVKRTGEKVFLECVQDMDHENMFWYRQDPGLGLRLIYFSYDVKMKEKGDIPEGYSVSREKKERFSLILESASTNQTSMYLCASSNTGLAGVRSWRNEQFFGPGTRLTVL.

This chain joins TRBV7-8 and TRBJ2-7, with D tentatively TRBD1 (6 bases). V was shortened by 2 bases and J by 4 bases, with 18 bases between the two germline ends. This CDR3 is built from 16 residues. Germline lookup yields CDR1 SGHVS and CDR2 FQNEAQ. CDR3 amino acids: CASSLMGHRASYEQYF. The CDR3 coding sequence is TGTGCCAGCAGCTTAATGGGCCACAGGGCCTCTTACGAGCAGTACTTC. The full variable domain, completed using reference TRBV7-8 and TRBJ2-7, is GAGVSQSPRYKVAKRGQDVALRCDPISGHVSLFWYQQALGQGPEFLTYFQNEAQLDKSGLPSDRFFAERPEGSVSTLKIQRTQQEDSAVYLCASSLMGHRASYEQYFGPGTRLTVT.

V gene TRBV18 combines with J gene TRBJ2-7, with TRBD2 matching 13 bases. CDR1 KGHSH and CDR2 LQKENI come from the germline V gene. Germline trimming cut 4 bases from V and 6 bases from J; bases unmatched to any gene: 3. This CDR3 has 14 residues. CDR3 in DNA: TGTGCCAGCTCACAACTAGCGGGAGGGTTCGAGCAGTACTTC. It is translated as CASSQLAGGFEQYF.

This chain uses TRBV3-1 with TRBJ2-2, with 9 bases matching TRBD1. The ends lost 2 bases at V and 6 bases at J; junction bases unmatched: 7. This CDR3 comprises 16 residues. Germline-derived CDR1 and CDR2 are LGHDT and YNNKEL (reference sequence). The CDR3 spells CASSQHGQGPAGELFF. The CDR3 nucleotides are TGTGCCAGCAGCCAACACGGACAGGGGCCGGCCGGGGAGCTGTTTTTT.

On this clonotype itself: Germline and junction disagree at one end, which may indicate a read error. The CDR3 loop reads CSARGQIFSYEQYF. The CDR3 bases are TGCAGTGCAAGAGGACAGATCTTCTCCTACGAGCAGTACTTC. J is TRBJ2-7 and V is TRBV20-1; possibly TRBD1 for D (6 bases). CDR3 length equals 14 residues. CDR1 is DFQATT and CDR2 is SNEGSKA in the germline V gene (reference sequence).

The J gene is TRBJ2-1, the V gene TRBV14; possible D gene TRBD2, 7 bases. The germline V and J ends were trimmed by 0 bases and 7 bases, with 19 bases remaining between them. The CDR3 runs 17 residues. Germline V gene sequence: CDR1 SGHDN, CDR2 FVKESK. CDR3 sequence: CASSQDRGGGVRNEQFF. The CDR3, as DNA: TGTGCCAGCAGCCAAGATCGAGGGGGGGGTGTTCGGAATGAGCAGTTCTTC.

The chain links TRBV6-1 to TRBJ1-2; D is perhaps TRBD1 (5 bases). The CDR3 contains 14 residues. Per the germline V gene, CDR1 is MNHNS and CDR2 is SASEGT. V lost 7 bases and J 6 bases, leaving 18 bases between the germline ends. This CDR3 is CASNLGAMLHGYTF. CDR3 DNA sequence: TGTGCCAGCAACCTAGGGGCAATGTTACATGGCTACACCTTC.

The CDR3: CSAREGQRNQPQHF. The CDR3, as DNA: TGCAGTGCTAGAGAAGGACAGCGAAATCAGCCCCAGCATTTT. The J gene is TRBJ1-5, the V gene TRBV20-1; D might be TRBD1 (6 bases). The CDR3 spans 14 residues. The V and J ends lost 0 bases and 4 bases respectively, with 10 bases between them. Germline CDR1 reads DFQATT; CDR2 reads SNEGSKA (reference sequence).

This clonotype was detected only a few times. The chain combines TRBV20-1 with TRBJ2-2; D is uncertain. Germline V CDR1 and CDR2: DFQATT, SNEGSKA (reference sequence). The CDR3 is 16 amino acids. V was clipped by 0 bases and J by 0 bases, with 11 bases between them. As DNA, the CDR3 is TGCAGTGCTAGAGATGGGCGATTCGCGAACACCGGGGAGCTGTTTTTT. Its translation is CSARDGRFANTGELFF.

The chain couples TRBV10-3 to TRBJ2-3; D unclear. V lost 6 bases, J lost 0 bases, and 4 bases lay in between. Per germline, CDR1 ENHRY and CDR2 SYGVKD. CDR3 length equals 12 residues. This CDR3 is CAIRSSTDTQYF. DNA for the CDR3: TGTGCCATCAGGAGTAGCACAGATACGCAGTATTTT.

The table lists this clonotype with a few counts. The chain uses TRBV11-2 and TRBJ2-2; a possible D gene is TRBD1 (6 bases). Germline V lookup: CDR1 SGHAT, CDR2 FQNNGV. The V end was cut by 4 bases, the J end by 7 bases, with 13 bases between. CDR3 length equals 14 residues. DNA for the CDR3: TGTGCCAGCAGCTCCCTACAGGGACACGGGGAGCTGTTTTTT. Encoded protein: CASSSLQGHGELFF.

The table lists this clonotype with a few counts. This chain uses TRBV7-2 with TRBJ2-7; D is perhaps TRBD1 or TRBD2 (5 bases each). This CDR3 spans 15 amino acids. CDR1 SGHTA and CDR2 FQGNSA come from the germline V gene. V gave up 5 bases and J gave up 9 bases, with 23 bases separating them. The CDR3 loop reads CASSPRSGLGGVQYF. The CDR3 DNA reads TGTGCCAGCAGCCCCCGATCGGGGCTTGGTGGAGTGCAGTACTTC.

The gene calls are TRBV20-1 and TRBJ2-2; perhaps TRBD2 as D (7 bases). V shed 3 bases and J shed 3 bases, with 17 bases lying between them. Germline values: CDR1 DFQATT, CDR2 SNEGSKA (reference sequence). The CDR3 has 16 residues. The CDR3 DNA reads as TGCAGTGCTAGTCGCGGCGGGGGCCCGGACACCGGGGAGCTGTTTTTT. Its protein is CSASRGGGPDTGELFF.

This clonotype was seen a few times. This chain joins TRBV25-1 and TRBJ2-5, with 9 bases lining up with TRBD1. This CDR3 is built from 16 residues. Germline V gene sequence: CDR1 MGHDK, CDR2 SYGVNS. Losses at the gene ends were 6 bases for V and 1 base for J; bases not matched to a gene: 9. CDR3 sequence: CASSLPPGQGQETQYF. The DNA of the CDR3 is TGTGCCAGCAGCCTCCCCCCGGGACAGGGCCAAGAGACCCAGTACTTC.

J is TRBJ2-1 and V is TRBV9; TRBD2 agrees at 10 bases. CDR1 SGDLS and CDR2 YYNGEE come from the germline V gene. The CDR3 runs 16 residues. V lost 0 bases and J lost 6; bases outside the gene matches: 6. This CDR3 is CASSVGHSGGLNEQFF. CDR3 nucleotide sequence: TGTGCCAGCAGCGTAGGACATAGCGGGGGGCTCAATGAGCAGTTCTTC.

The gene calls are TRBV6-5 and TRBJ2-5; 8 bases agree with TRBD1. Germline V gives CDR1 MNHEY, CDR2 SVGAGI. This CDR3 has 14 amino acids. Trimming cost V 5 bases and J 5 bases; bases outside gene matches: 7. The CDR3 coding sequence is TGTGCCAGCAGTCACGGACAGGGCCTGGAGACCCAGTACTTC. This gives the protein CASSHGQGLETQYF.